A selection of T cell receptor beta chains follows, all from one sample in a study of CD8 T cells in ankylosing spondylitis. TCRdb fed the 5' RACE reads into MiXCR, producing one record per CDR3 protein. The sample records 35,000 to 50,000 distinct CDR3 sequences, 9.5% to 12% being singletons. Sequencing input: blood, either unsorted or a sorted T cell fraction (not recorded which). Receptors originate from a male donor with ankylosing spondylitis or in good health (not recorded which). Both conserved end residues are part of each CDR3. Expanded clones get a size class; other rows say once, few or many, or leave the size out.

clone size	J gene	V gene	CDR3 protein
many	TRBJ1-3	TRBV5-1	CASSPGYTGNTIYF
many	TRBJ2-5	TRBV5-1	CASSLAFEETQYF
many	TRBJ2-7	TRBV5-1	CASSLVASYEQYF
-	TRBJ1-2	TRBV7-2	CASSLEQGFGYGYTF
many	TRBJ2-3	TRBV10-3	CAINRADTDTQYF
-	TRBJ1-1	TRBV19	CASSEDRGFTEAFF
few	TRBJ1-1	TRBV12-5	CASGLASRTGRDRAFF
many	TRBJ2-3	TRBV20-1	CSAVNRITDTQYF
many	TRBJ1-2	TRBV9	CASSVGGQHGYTF
-	TRBJ1-1	TRBV5-1	CASSPGVVRGPTDTEAFF
few	TRBJ2-1	TRBV7-2	CASSPRLYNEQFF
many	TRBJ1-2	TRBV20-1	CSARSPNPNYGYTF
many	TRBJ1-1	TRBV10-3	CAISESSFRGAEAFF
many	TRBJ1-5	TRBV6-1	CASSQTGDQPQHF
few	TRBJ2-5	TRBV29-1	CSVSPGHLQETQYF
many	TRBJ2-1	TRBV3-1	CASSPPPRGNEQFF
many	TRBJ2-5	TRBV5-1	CASNRDSPGETQYF
few	TRBJ1-5	TRBV6-5	CASSYSITGRQPQHF
few	TRBJ1-1	TRBV7-2	CASSLDGKGAFF
many	TRBJ2-2	TRBV19	CASTAQRELFF
many	TRBJ1-4	TRBV6-1	CASFHSGGEEKLFF
-	TRBJ2-7	TRBV25-1	CASSDLAENSYEQYF
once	TRBJ1-3	TRBV7-2	CASSFGGGTASGNTIYF
few	TRBJ1-6	TRBV18	CASSPNLQGNSPLHF
-	TRBJ2-7	TRBV10-3	CAISGTPVGVYEQYF
many	TRBJ1-6	TRBV5-1	CASSLDAGSNSPLHF
few	TRBJ1-1	TRBV5-1	CASSPRPSGTEAFF
many	TRBJ1-1	TRBV5-1	CASSWTAPNTEAFF
many	TRBJ2-7	TRBV12-3/TRBV12-4	CASSPRQGGYEQYF
few	TRBJ2-3	TRBV24-1	CATSDSPSDTQYF
-	TRBJ2-7	TRBV30	CACTSGGHEQYF
many	TRBJ2-3	TRBV28	CASSFSREGSDTQYF
many	TRBJ2-5	TRBV27	CASSLSGQNQETQYF
many	TRBJ1-3	TRBV20-1	CSGLTGLGNTIYF
many	TRBJ1-4	TRBV29-1	CSVGLFGEKLLF
-	TRBJ2-3	TRBV8-2	CVDSWGTDTQYF
many	TRBJ2-1	TRBV9	CASSVGANNEQFF